The 25 T cell receptor beta chains presented below share a single source sample, sequenced in a study of blood T cell repertoires in COVID-19. The assay was immunoSEQ multiplex PCR, and TCRdb's table has in-frame clones only and misses some. This table holds some 220,000 clones, over 75% found once. The sequencing input was peripheral blood. Every receptor here comes from a human donor in a cohort sampled during active COVID-19.

The chain employs TRBV4-3 and TRBJ2-1; 12 bases map to TRBD1. Germline CDR1 reads LGHNA; CDR2 reads YSLEER. The CDR3 runs 16 residues. Trimming took 4 bases from V and 9 from J; bases not matched to a gene: 10. The CDR3 DNA follows: TGCGCCAGCAGCCGATTTCCGGGACAGGGGGCAATTGAGCAGTTCTTC. Its translation is CASSRFPGQGAIEQFF.

This clone was detected only a few times. The rearrangement joins TRBV28 to TRBJ1-5; 7 bases are shared with TRBD1. J lost 0 bases, V lost 7 bases, and 6 bases had no gene match. This CDR3 has 15 residues. CDR1 is MDHEN, CDR2 SYDVKM, per germline. The DNA of the CDR3 is TGTGCCAGCAAGGAGGGGGCATATAGCAATCAGCCCCAGCATTTT. This translates into CASKEGAYSNQPQHF.

The V gene is TRBV28, the J gene TRBJ1-1, with 9 bases lining up with TRBD1. This CDR3 is built from 18 residues. The V and J ends lost 5 bases and 1 base, in that order; junction bases with no gene match: 14. Germline CDR1 reads MDHEN; CDR2 reads SYDVKM. The CDR3 here is CASSLITTGGVGNTEAFF. CDR3 DNA: TGTGCCAGCAGTCTCATAACAACAGGGGGCGTTGGGAACACTGAAGCTTTCTTT.

J is TRBJ1-3 and V is TRBV2; no clear D gene. The V and J ends lost 8 bases and 0 bases respectively, with 11 bases between them. From germline, CDR1 is SNHLY and CDR2 FYNNEI. This CDR3 is built from 14 residues. The CDR3 loop is CASGARASGNTIYF. The DNA for the CDR3 is TGTGCCAGCGGTGCACGCGCCTCTGGAAACACCATATATTTT.

The chain combines TRBV4-3 with TRBJ1-2, with no clear D. Germline V gives CDR1 LGHNA, CDR2 YSLEER. V lost 0 bases to trimming and J lost 3 bases, with 11 bases between them. CDR3 length: 15 amino acids. CDR3 residues: CASSQESRGHYGYTF. In DNA form, the CDR3 reads TGCGCCAGCAGCCAAGAGAGCAGAGGCCACTATGGCTACACCTTC.

The chain combines TRBV7-2 with TRBJ1-6; D may be TRBD1 (6 bases). The V end was cut by 4 bases, the J end by 9 bases, with 10 bases between. This CDR3 comprises 13 residues. In germline, CDR1 is SGHTA, CDR2 FQGNSA. CDR3 nucleotides: TGTGCCAGCAGCTCCGAAGGGGGTTCACCCCTCCACTTT. Amino acid sequence: CASSSEGGSPLHF.

V and J are TRBV4-1 and TRBJ2-6, with TRBD1 matching over 10 bases. The CDR3 length is 20 residues. V shed 4 bases, J shed 2 bases, and the junction held 14 bases outside the gene matches. Germline CDR1 is MGHRA and CDR2 is YSYEKL. The CDR3 nucleotides read TGCGCCAGCAGCCTCTTCGCCTCCGGGACAGGGGCCCCTGGGGCCAACGTCCTGACTTTC. It yields the protein CASSLFASGTGAPGANVLTF.

This chain links TRBV6-4 with TRBJ2-3; no definite D call. V was trimmed by 4 bases and J by 1 base, leaving 9 bases between them. This CDR3 is 14 amino acids long. Germline assignment: CDR1 MRHNA and CDR2 SNTAGT. Here the CDR3 reads CASSGEGGTDTQYF. The CDR3, as DNA: TGTGCCAGCAGTGGAGAAGGAGGCACAGATACGCAGTATTTT.

The chain recombines TRBV4-1 with TRBJ2-7, with D hard to call. From germline, CDR1 is MGHRA and CDR2 YSYEKL. Trimming removed 2 bases from V and 3 bases from J, with 14 bases in between. The CDR3 sequence is 15 residues long. The CDR3 region is CASSQRNSYLYEQYF. Here the CDR3 DNA reads TGCGCCAGCAGCCAACGGAACAGCTACCTCTACGAGCAGTACTTC.

J is TRBJ2-7 and V is TRBV2; tentatively, D is TRBD2 (6 bases). The germline CDR1 and CDR2 sequences are SNHLY and FYNNEI. Trimming took off 8 bases at V and 6 bases at J, with 17 bases between the two ends. This CDR3 is built from 13 residues. The CDR3 is CASRRASSGEQYF. In DNA form, the CDR3 reads TGTGCCAGCCGGAGGGCGTCTTCGGGCGAGCAGTACTTC.

The chain joins TRBV27 to TRBJ1-5; no clear D gene. CDR1 is MNHEY, CDR2 SMNVEV, per germline (reference sequence). V dropped 6 bases and J dropped 1 base, with 13 bases sitting between them. This CDR3 comprises 15 residues. The CDR3 here is CASRPRGRSNQPQHF. The CDR3 DNA reads TGTGCCAGCAGGCCCCGCGGTAGGAGCAATCAGCCCCAGCATTTT.

The CDR3 DNA is TGTGCCAGCTCACTAGGACAGCCCGCTGGCTACACCTTC. This gives the protein CASSLGQPAGYTF. V gene TRBV18 combines with J gene TRBJ1-2, with D possibly being TRBD1 (6 bases). CDR1 KGHSH and CDR2 LQKENI come from the germline V gene. The CDR3 extends over 13 amino acids. Between the trimmed V and J ends, which lost 4 bases and 7 bases, there was a span of 13 bases.

This clone was found once. The chain uses TRBV4-3 and TRBJ1-6; TRBD1 aligns across 7 bases. The J segment lost 7 bases and the V segment lost 0 bases, leaving 6 bases of the junction unmatched. Germline V gene data show CDR1 as LGHNA and CDR2 as YSLEER. The CDR3 contains 16 residues. The CDR3, as DNA: TGCGCCAGCAGCCAAGAGGCCCCGGACAGGAATTCACCCCTCCACTTT. It translates to CASSQEAPDRNSPLHF.

This chain uses TRBV27 with TRBJ2-5; D perhaps matches TRBD1 (6 bases). CDR1 and CDR2 from the germline V gene are MNHEY and SMNVEV (reference sequence). The ends were cut back, 8 bases at V and 5 bases at J, with 15 bases in the middle. The CDR3 is 13 amino acids. The CDR3 is CASGNRERETQYF. Here the CDR3 DNA reads TGTGCCAGCGGGAACAGGGAGAGGGAGACCCAGTACTTC.

The CDR3 protein is CASSLNQGGDRVAYEQYF. The CDR3 region has the DNA TGTGCCAGCAGCTTAAACCAGGGGGGGGACAGGGTGGCCTACGAGCAGTACTTC. J is TRBJ2-7 and V is TRBV7-8, with 9 bases identical to TRBD1. From germline, CDR1 is SGHVS and CDR2 FQNEAQ. The trim removed 2 bases at V and 2 bases at J, leaving 13 bases unmatched. CDR3 length: 18 amino acids.

This clone was found a few times. The gene calls are TRBV28 and TRBJ2-5, with a weak D call TRBD2 (6 bases). Per the germline V gene, CDR1 is MDHEN and CDR2 is SYDVKM. V lost 6 bases and J 7 bases, leaving 18 bases between the germline ends. There are 14 residues in the CDR3. The DNA of the CDR3 is TGTGCCAGCAGGCCGGAGGGTCGTTGGGGGACCCAGTACTTC. As protein: CASRPEGRWGTQYF.

Written as DNA, the CDR3 is TGTGCCAGCAGCTTAGAGAGGACTTTCTATGGCTACACCTTC. It specifies CASSLERTFYGYTF. V usage is TRBV7-8 and J usage is TRBJ1-2, with no clear D. V lost 1 base, J lost 4 bases, and 10 bases lay in between. Germline loops: CDR1 SGHVS, CDR2 FQNEAQ. CDR3 length: 14 amino acids.

This clone was recorded only once. The rearrangement uses TRBV28 and TRBJ1-3; 7 nucleotides align to TRBD1. This CDR3 contains 15 residues. The trim removed 4 bases at V and 2 bases at J, leaving 5 bases unmatched. CDR1 is MDHEN, CDR2 SYDVKM, per germline. CDR3 sequence (DNA): TGTGCCAGCAGTTCTACAGGGGTGGCTGGAAACACCATATATTTT. This gives the protein CASSSTGVAGNTIYF.

V and J are TRBV15 and TRBJ2-1; TRBD1 might be the D (6 bases). This CDR3 is built from 17 residues. V was pared by 2 bases and J by 2 bases, with 16 bases between. Germline CDR1 LNHNV, CDR2 YYDKDF (reference sequence). For the CDR3, the DNA is TGTGCCACCAGCAGATCTGGGACACCGGGGCCCTACAATGAGCAGTTCTTC. Its translation: CATSRSGTPGPYNEQFF.

In its sample, this clone was seen many times. V and J are TRBV28 and TRBJ1-2; no clear D gene. Germline V gene lookup returns CDR1 MDHEN and CDR2 SYDVKM. The CDR3 length is 14 residues. Trimming removed 3 bases from V and 7 bases from J, with 15 bases in between. The CDR3 DNA is TGTGCCAGCAGTTTCGGGGATTCAATTGGTGGCTACACCTTC. Translated, it gives CASSFGDSIGGYTF.

This chain connects TRBV9 to TRBJ2-5; D gene ambiguous. The CDR3 totals 14 residues. CDR1 and CDR2 (germline): SGDLS, YYNGEE. V lost 1 base to trimming and J lost 5 bases, with 12 bases between them. The CDR3 spells CASSVSAIWETQYF. CDR3 DNA: TGTGCCAGCAGCGTATCTGCGATCTGGGAGACCCAGTACTTC.

The V call is TRBV7-9, the J call TRBJ1-3; D is ambiguous. V gave up 4 bases and J gave up 3 bases, with 16 bases separating them. CDR1 and CDR2 (germline): SEHNR, FQNEAQ (reference sequence). The CDR3 has 16 amino acids. CDR3 in DNA: TGTGCCAGCAGCTCACTGGCGGGGAGTGGTGGAAACACCATATATTTT. It codes for CASSSLAGSGGNTIYF.

The V call is TRBV29-1, the J call TRBJ2-7; D gene uncertain. From germline, CDR1 is SQVTM and CDR2 ANQGSEA. CDR3 length equals 12 residues. Deletions cut 4 bases from V and 5 bases from J, with 12 bases between. CDR3 nucleotides: TGCAGCGTTGGGAGAAGCCTCCACGAGCAGTACTTC. Its translation: CSVGRSLHEQYF.

The chain has TRBV5-1 and TRBJ2-7; 10 nucleotides match TRBD1. J was trimmed by 1 base and V by 4 bases; bases with no gene match: 8. There are 16 residues in the CDR3. Germline V gene sequence: CDR1 SGHRS, CDR2 YFSETQ. The DNA for the CDR3 is TGCGCCAGCAGCGCGACAGGGGGCAGTATATCCTACGAGCAGTACTTC. Translation gives CASSATGGSISYEQYF.

This chain connects TRBV15 to TRBJ2-1, with TRBD2 matching 13 bases. Germline trimming cut 3 bases from V and 8 bases from J; bases unmatched to any gene: 4. The germline V gene encodes CDR1 LNHNV and CDR2 YYDKDF (reference sequence). This CDR3 is 15 amino acids long. The CDR3, as DNA: TGTGCCACCAGCAGTCGGACTAGCGGGAGCGATGAGCAGTTCTTC. As protein: CATSSRTSGSDEQFF. Based on the CDR3 plus reference TRBV15 and TRBJ2-1, the full variable domain is DAMVIQNPRYQVTQFGKPVTLSCSQTLNHNVMYWYQQKSSQAPKLLFHYYDKDFNNEADTPDNFQSRRPNTSFCFLDIRSPGLGDTAMYLCATSSRTSGSDEQFFGPGTRLTVL.